Sequencing of this T cell receptor beta chain was carried out in a study of beta chain features in type 1 diabetes. V lost 5 bases and J lost 2; bases outside the gene matches: 5. The CDR3 extends over 15 amino acids. The germline gives CDR1 LNHDA, CDR2 SQIVND (reference sequence). All of the isolated RNA was reverse transcribed, so expressed TCRB transcripts were sequenced. The protocol was immunoSEQ multiplex PCR, while the TCRdb copy is restricted to in-frame clones and leaves out a portion. The sample carries roughly 730,000 clones, under 15% recorded once. With regard to this clone: The antigen remains unidentified.

Whole-study findings and limits: In every one of the four CD4+ subsets, TCRB CDR3s were moderately but significantly shorter in Type 1 diabetes patients.

The origin of this receptor is a man aged 18-30 years with type 1 diabetes. Sequences were obtained from naive CD4+ T cells from blood. J is TRBJ1-5 and V is TRBV19; 8 bases align to TRBD1. The CDR3 bases are TGTGCCAGTAGTCTGGGACAGGCCGGCAATCAGCCCCAGCATTTT. Its protein is CASSLGQAGNQPQHF.